This TCR beta chain was observed in a study of cytomegalovirus exposure and HLA in healthy donors. Study outcomes and limitations: Rare TCR sequences dominated, though some public TCRs recurred in many donors. Sequencing likely generated an artifact that appeared as a cluster of highly shared sequence variants.

The CDR3 loop spans 14 amino acids. V lost 2 bases, J lost 6 bases, and 13 bases lay in between. Per germline, CDR1 MDHEN and CDR2 SYDVKM. The PCR made use of 60 Vbeta and 13 Jbeta primers. Method: immunoSEQ multiplex PCR; TCRdb's copy keeps in-frame clones and lacks some. The top ten hold roughly 7% of the sample, which has approximately 170,000 clones, roughly three quarters seen once. Worth noting for this clone: Its antigen is unknown.

The source of this sequence is a woman aged 40 to 50 in good health and CMV-seropositive. The chain couples TRBV28 to TRBJ1-2; maybe TRBD1 (6 bases). Sequenced input: PBMCs. The CDR3 DNA reads TGTGCCAGCAGTTTAAGGGTAGGGGGGGATGGCTACACCTTC. The encoded protein is CASSLRVGGDGYTF.